The 21 T cell receptor beta chains below come from one sample, sequenced in a study of cytomegalovirus exposure and HLA in healthy donors. Researchers ran the PCR with 60 Vbeta and 13 Jbeta primers. Clones were read by immunoSEQ multiplex PCR, and TCRdb kept only the in-frame ones, dropping some. The sample comprises approximately 110,000 clones, roughly four fifths of which are singletons, and 1% to 1.5% rests with the top ten. The sample consisted of PBMCs. These receptors were obtained from a man between 40 and 49 years old in good health and CMV-seronegative.

CDR3 DNA sequence: TGTGCCAGCAGTTTAGGTCAGAACTATGGCTACACCTTC. Its protein product is CASSLGQNYGYTF. The J gene is TRBJ1-2, the V gene TRBV27, with no clear D. The V end lost 2 bases, the J end lost 2 bases, and 6 bases lay between the germline ends. The CDR3 is made up of 13 amino acids. Germline lookup yields CDR1 MNHEY and CDR2 SMNVEV (reference sequence).

In its sample, this clone was seen a few times. This rearrangement joins TRBV7-9 to TRBJ2-3; TRBD2 agrees at 9 bases. Germline V CDR1 and CDR2: SEHNR, FQNEAQ (reference sequence). This CDR3 spans 16 amino acids. V gave up 5 bases and J gave up 6 bases; unmatched junction bases: 12. The CDR3 nucleotides are TGTGCCAGCAGCCCCGGGTACCAGCGGGGGGCTGATACGCAGTATTTT. Translated: CASSPGYQRGADTQYF.

This rearrangement joins TRBV28 to TRBJ2-5; TRBD1 matches at 7 bases. V was pared by 2 bases and J by 3 bases, with 3 bases of the junction left unmatched. Germline-derived CDR1 and CDR2 are MDHEN and SYDVKM. The CDR3 consists of 14 residues. CDR3 bases: TGTGCCAGCAGTTTACCCAGGGGGAAAGAGACCCAGTACTTC. Its translation: CASSLPRGKETQYF.

This sequence joins TRBV30 and TRBJ2-1; 7 bases match TRBD2. J was trimmed by 4 bases and V by 0 bases; bases with no gene match: 0. CDR1 and CDR2 (germline): GTSNPN, SVGIG (reference sequence). The CDR3 sequence is 13 residues long. The CDR3 nucleotides read TGTGCCTGGAGTGTGGGACTATACAATGAGCAGTTCTTC. Protein sequence: CAWSVGLYNEQFF.

V usage is TRBV13 and J usage is TRBJ2-7; tentative D call: TRBD1 (6 bases). The V gene's germline CDR1 is PRHDT and CDR2 FYEKMQ (reference sequence). V was pared by 5 bases and J by 2 bases, with 13 bases between. The CDR3 totals 14 residues. CDR3: CASSGDMSPYEQYF. The CDR3 DNA follows: TGTGCCAGCAGCGGGGACATGAGTCCCTACGAGCAGTACTTC.

J is TRBJ1-6 and V is TRBV6-1; tentatively, D is TRBD1 (6 bases). Deletions cut 5 bases from V and 4 bases from J, with 12 bases between. The length of the CDR3 is 15 residues. Germline V CDR1 and CDR2: MNHNS, SASEGT. The CDR3 reads CASSPDSGYNSPLHF. The CDR3 DNA reads TGTGCCAGCAGTCCGGACAGTGGATATAATTCACCCCTCCACTTT.

The chain uses TRBV7-9 and TRBJ2-7; tentative D call: TRBD1 (5 bases). The germline gives CDR1 SEHNR, CDR2 FQNEAQ (reference sequence). The length of the CDR3 is 12 residues. V was pared by 5 bases and J by 5 bases, with 10 bases between. This CDR3 reads CASSNTGDEQYF. Written as DNA, the CDR3 is TGTGCCAGCAGCAATACAGGCGACGAGCAGTACTTC. Filled out from reference TRBV7-9 and TRBJ2-7, the complete variable domain reads DTGVSQNPRHKITKRGQNVTFRCDPISEHNRLYWYRQTLGQGPEFLTYFQNEAQLEKSRLLSDRFSAERPKGSFSTLEIQRTEQGDSAMYLCASSNTGDEQYFGPGTRLTVT.

The chain couples TRBV10-3 to TRBJ1-1, with D possibly TRBD1 on 5 matching bases. This CDR3 region has 16 residues. Germline CDR1 is ENHRY and CDR2 is SYGVKD. V dropped 4 bases and J dropped 3 bases, with 18 bases sitting between them. This CDR3 reads CAISGVMGQADTEAFF. The CDR3 bases are TGTGCCATCAGTGGGGTCATGGGGCAGGCGGACACTGAAGCTTTCTTT.

V gene TRBV4-2 combines with J gene TRBJ2-7, with 9 bases that match TRBD2. V lost 3 bases, J lost 2 bases, and 5 bases stayed unmatched. The CDR3 totals 15 residues. Germline CDR1 reads LGHNA; CDR2 reads YNFKEQ. The CDR3 coding sequence is TGTGCCAGCAGCCACGGACTAGCGAGGACCTACGAGCAGTACTTC. Protein product: CASSHGLARTYEQYF.

This clone appeared a single time. The V gene is TRBV5-6, the J gene TRBJ2-3, with TRBD2 matching 10 bases. The CDR3 totals 17 residues. Germline CDR1 and CDR2: SGHDT and YYEEEE. The junction had 5 bases not matched to a gene; V was cut back by 1 base and J by 0 bases. CDR3 sequence (DNA): TGTGCCAGCAGCTTGAGGGCTAGCGGGAGCAGCACAGATACGCAGTATTTT. Its protein is CASSLRASGSSTDTQYF.

The CDR3, as DNA: TGTGCCGGAGGACAGGCCAACTATGGCTACACCTTC. Protein product: CAGGQANYGYTF. The chain links TRBV2 to TRBJ1-2; 7 bases line up with TRBD1. J lost 2 bases, V lost 11 bases, and 5 bases had no gene match. CDR1 is SNHLY, CDR2 FYNNEI, per germline. The CDR3 consists of 12 residues.

The CDR3 DNA reads TGTGCCAGCAGCTATAGCGGGGGGGCTCTGTACGAGCAGTACTTC. Encoded protein: CASSYSGGALYEQYF. This rearrangement joins TRBV11-1 to TRBJ2-5; 11 nucleotides align to TRBD2. The end of the DNA aligns better with TRBJ2-7, so the J call may be wrong. This CDR3 has 15 residues. Germline V gene data show CDR1 as SGHAT and CDR2 as FQDESV (reference sequence).

This clone was detected only once. The V and J genes are TRBV4-3 and TRBJ2-5; D not resolved. Germline assignment: CDR1 LGHNA and CDR2 YSLEER. This CDR3 is built from 14 residues. Trimming left V 0 bases short and J 7 bases short, with 12 bases between. CDR3 loop: CASSQDRGLGTQYF. Written as DNA, the CDR3 is TGCGCCAGCAGCCAAGATCGTGGGCTTGGGACCCAGTACTTC.

The J gene is TRBJ1-1, the V gene TRBV5-6; D is unresolved. There are 13 residues in the CDR3. Trimming cost V 9 bases and J 4 bases, with 16 bases left between them. In germline, CDR1 is SGHDT, CDR2 YYEEEE. Here the CDR3 DNA reads TGTGCCACCTCCCCTGTTGGCGGCACTGAAGCTTTCTTT. It translates to CATSPVGGTEAFF.

The chain employs TRBV5-4 and TRBJ2-5; TRBD1 aligns across 12 bases. The J call may be mistaken, given a closer DNA end match to TRBJ2-7. CDR1 SGHNT and CDR2 YYREEE come from the germline V gene (reference sequence). The length of the CDR3 is 16 residues. The chain's CDR3 is CASSLAGTGGVYEQYF. DNA for the CDR3: TGTGCCAGCAGCTTGGCCGGGACAGGGGGCGTCTACGAGCAGTACTTC.

This chain uses TRBV27 with TRBJ2-1; 7 nucleotides agree with TRBD1. Germline V gene data show CDR1 as MNHEY and CDR2 as SMNVEV (reference sequence). The CDR3 is 15 amino acids. Trimming took 7 bases from V and 9 from J; bases not matched to a gene: 15. The CDR3 protein is CASKLPGTGVSEQFF. The CDR3 bases are TGTGCCAGCAAATTACCCGGAACAGGGGTAAGTGAGCAGTTCTTC.

J is TRBJ1-1 and V is TRBV4-1; 7 positions match TRBD1. Germline V gene data show CDR1 as MGHRA and CDR2 as YSYEKL. The V segment lost 1 base and the J segment 4 bases; nucleotides outside the gene matches: 9. CDR3 size: 16 residues. CDR3 coding DNA: TGCGCCAGCAGCCAAGGACAGGGTAGGTGGGCCACTGAAGCTTTCTTT. Its translation is CASSQGQGRWATEAFF.

The V call is TRBV10-1, the J call TRBJ1-1; weak D call: TRBD1 (5 bases). Trimming took off 5 bases at V and 6 bases at J, with 25 bases between the two ends. The CDR3 is 17 residues long. CDR1 is WNHNN, CDR2 SYGVQD, per germline (reference sequence). DNA of the CDR3: TGCGCCAGCAGTCAACTGACAGAGCCCTTAACTGACCCTGAAGCTTTCTTT. Its protein is CASSQLTEPLTDPEAFF.

This sequence joins TRBV29-1 and TRBJ1-2; 9 bases map to TRBD1. V shed 7 bases, J shed 3 bases, and the junction held 9 bases outside the gene matches. In germline, CDR1 is SQVTM, CDR2 ANQGSEA. The CDR3 is 14 amino acids. CDR3 coding DNA: TGCAGCGCCGCCGGGACAGGGCTCGACTATGGCTACACCTTC. This gives the protein CSAAGTGLDYGYTF.

This sequence joins TRBV5-1 and TRBJ2-1; 8 bases are a match to TRBD2. Germline values: CDR1 SGHRS, CDR2 YFSETQ. Trimming at V came to 8 bases and at J to 3 bases, leaving 7 bases not matched to a gene. The length of the CDR3 is 14 residues. CDR3 sequence reads: CASQLAESYNEQFF. DNA of the CDR3: TGCGCCAGTCAACTAGCGGAGAGCTACAATGAGCAGTTCTTC.

The V and J genes are TRBV4-1 and TRBJ2-7; 7 bases align to TRBD1. Germline values: CDR1 MGHRA, CDR2 YSYEKL. Trimming cost V 4 bases and J 2 bases; bases outside gene matches: 5. The CDR3 runs 14 residues. CDR3 DNA: TGCGCCAGCAGCCTTGGACAGGATACCTACGAGCAGTACTTC. This encodes CASSLGQDTYEQYF.